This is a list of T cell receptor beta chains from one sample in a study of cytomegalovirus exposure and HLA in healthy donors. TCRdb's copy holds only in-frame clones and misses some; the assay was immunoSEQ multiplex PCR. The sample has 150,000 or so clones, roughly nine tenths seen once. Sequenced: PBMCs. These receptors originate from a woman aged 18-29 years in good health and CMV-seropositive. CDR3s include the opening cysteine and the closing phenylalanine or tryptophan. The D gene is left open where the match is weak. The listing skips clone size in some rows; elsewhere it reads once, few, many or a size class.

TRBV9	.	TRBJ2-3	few	TGTGCCAGCAGCGTAGTAGGAGGCCCCTCAGATACGCAGTATTTT	CASSVVGGPSDTQYF
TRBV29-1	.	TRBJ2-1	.	TGCAGCGTGGGCAAGTTGGCTGAGCAGTTCTTC	CSVGKLAEQFF
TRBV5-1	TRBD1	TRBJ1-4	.	TGCGCCAGCACCTCGGGGGACAGGGGGCGCTCACGTGAAAAACTGTTTTTT	CASTSGDRGRSREKLFF
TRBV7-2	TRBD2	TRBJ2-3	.	TGTGCCAGCAGCTTGGGGACTAGCGGGATAGATACGCAGTATTTT	CASSLGTSGIDTQYF
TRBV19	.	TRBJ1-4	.	TGTGCGACCACAGGGTATAATGAAAAACTGTTTTTT	CATTGYNEKLFF
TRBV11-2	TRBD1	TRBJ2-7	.	TGTGCCAGCAGCTTATTACAGGGGGCCCACGAGCAGTACTTC	CASSLLQGAHEQYF
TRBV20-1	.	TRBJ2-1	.	TGCAGTGCTACTGACAATGAGCAGTTCTTC	CSATDNEQFF
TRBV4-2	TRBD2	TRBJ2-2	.	TGTGCCAGCAGGGTGGGACTAGCGGGGGCGAACACCGGGGAGCTGTTTTTT	CASRVGLAGANTGELFF
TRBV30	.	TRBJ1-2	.	TGTGCCTGGAGTGTAATGGGCAGCCTCTATGGCTACACCTTC	CAWSVMGSLYGYTF
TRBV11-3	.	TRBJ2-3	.	TGTGCCAGCAGCTTACGGCAGGGGACAGATACGCAGTATTTT	CASSLRQGTDTQYF
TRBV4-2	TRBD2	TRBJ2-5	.	TGTGCCAGCAGCTTAGCGGGAGGTTTCCAAGAGACCCAGTACTTC	CASSLAGGFQETQYF
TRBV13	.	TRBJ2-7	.	TGTGCCAGCAGCCTCCGGGAGCCTTCCTACGAGCAGTACTTC	CASSLREPSYEQYF
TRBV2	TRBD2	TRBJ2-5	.	TGTGCCAGCACTATCTCTTTTAGCGGGAGAGAGACCCAGTACTTC	CASTISFSGRETQYF
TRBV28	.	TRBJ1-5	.	TGTGCCAGCAGTTCCGGACACCCTCGGTTTTTTGGTGATCAGCCCCAGCATTTT	CASSSGHPRFFGDQPQHF
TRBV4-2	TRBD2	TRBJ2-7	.	TGTGCCAGCAGCCAAGATGCGGGGACTAGTCGCTACGAGCAGTACTTC	CASSQDAGTSRYEQYF
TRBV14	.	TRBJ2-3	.	TGTGCCAGCAGCCAAGATATGAGGAATACGCAGTATTTT	CASSQDMRNTQYF
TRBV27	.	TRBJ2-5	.	TGTGCCAGCAGTCCACAGGGGAGGGAGACCCAGTACTTC	CASSPQGRETQYF
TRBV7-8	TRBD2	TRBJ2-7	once	TGTGCCAGCAGCTTAGACCGGCGGATAGCGGGAGAGCAGTACTTC	CASSLDRRIAGEQYF
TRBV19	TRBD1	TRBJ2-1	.	TGTGCCAGTAGTAAGACAGGGTACAATGAGCAGTTCTTC	CASSKTGYNEQFF
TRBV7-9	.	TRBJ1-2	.	TGTGCCAGCAGCTTCGACAGTTATGGCTACACCTTC	CASSFDSYGYTF
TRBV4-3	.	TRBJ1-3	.	TGCGCCAGCAGCCAAGCAACCGGTGGAAACACCATATATTTT	CASSQATGGNTIYF
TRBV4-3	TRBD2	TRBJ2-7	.	TGCGCCAGCAGCCCTAGCGGGAGGTCCTACGAGCAGTACTTC	CASSPSGRSYEQYF
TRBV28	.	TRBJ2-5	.	TGTGCCAGCAGTTTGGGGGGGCGAGGGGAGACCCAGTACTTC	CASSLGGRGETQYF
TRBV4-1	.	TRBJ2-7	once	TGCGCCAGCAGCCAAGTCGCCTCGGTCTCCTACGAGCAGTACTTC	CASSQVASVSYEQYF
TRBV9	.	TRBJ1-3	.	TGTGCCAGCAGCGTAGAAGACTCCATCTCTGGAAACACCATATATTTT	CASSVEDSISGNTIYF
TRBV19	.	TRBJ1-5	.	TGTGCCAGTAGTAAATGGGCAGGGGACCATAGCAATCAGCCCCAGCATTTT	CASSKWAGDHSNQPQHF
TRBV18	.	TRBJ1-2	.	TGTGCCAGCTCACCAATTTCGGGACAAGGCTATGGCTACACCTTC	CASSPISGQGYGYTF
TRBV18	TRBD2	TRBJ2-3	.	TGTGCCAGCTCTCGCGGACTAGCGGGAGCCACAGATACGCAGTATTTT	CASSRGLAGATDTQYF
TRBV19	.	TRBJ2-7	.	TGTGCCAGTAGTATAGACCGCGGATACGAGCAGTACTTC	CASSIDRGYEQYF
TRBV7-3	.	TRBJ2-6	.	TGTGCCAGCAGCTTTTCAGGGGAAAGCTCTGGGGCCAACGTCCTGACTTTC	CASSFSGESSGANVLTF
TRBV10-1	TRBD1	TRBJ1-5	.	TGCGCCAGCACCCTGATGGACGGGGACAGGGCATGCAATCAGCCCCAGCATTTT	CASTLMDGDRACNQPQHF
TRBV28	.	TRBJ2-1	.	TGTGCCAGCAGTTTTCTTAATGAGCAGTTCTTC	CASSFLNEQFF
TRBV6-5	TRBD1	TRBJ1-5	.	TGTGCCAGCCCGACAGGGGGATTAGAGCCCCAGCATTTT	CASPTGGLEPQHF
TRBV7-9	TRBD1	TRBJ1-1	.	TGTGCCAGCAGCTTATTCACAGGGGTGGGGACTGAAGCTTTCTTT	CASSLFTGVGTEAFF
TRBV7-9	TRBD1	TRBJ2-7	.	TGTGCCAGCAGCCCTACCCGGGACAGAGCCTACGAGCAGTACTTC	CASSPTRDRAYEQYF
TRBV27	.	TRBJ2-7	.	TGTGCCAGCAGTTTGTCGGGAGCCTACGAGCAGTACTTC	CASSLSGAYEQYF
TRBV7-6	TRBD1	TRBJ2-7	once	TGTGCCAGCAGCTCTACGACAGGGGGGGTCGAGCAGTACTTC	CASSSTTGGVEQYF
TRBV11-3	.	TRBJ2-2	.	TGTGCCAGCAGCTTAGATTCAGGCAGGGCGTCGTTTTTT	CASSLDSGRASFF
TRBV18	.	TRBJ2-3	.	TGTGCCAGCTCACCCCCCCTCACAGATACGCAGTATTTT	CASSPPLTDTQYF
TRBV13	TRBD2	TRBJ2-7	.	TGTGCCAGCAGCTATACTAGCGGATCCTCCTACGAGCAGTACTTC	CASSYTSGSSYEQYF